This TCR beta chain was sequenced during a study of blood T cell repertoires in COVID-19. Study summary: The origin of the acute and convalescent COVID-19 samples was the United States, Italy and Spain. In each case, the material was cDNA or gDNA derived from T cells, B-cell-depleted T cells, or PBMCs.

Per the study methods: Amplification from reference gene primers served as the basis for estimated nucleated cell counts. Produced via immunoSEQ multiplex PCR; TCRdb's table is partial and in-frame only. Clonal size and the V and J genes are those of that table, whereas D and trimming came from the DNA. The sample includes approximately 350,000 clones, about 90% of them seen just once. Seattle participants joined during active infection and were tracked over time. The germline V gene encodes CDR1 SGHRS and CDR2 YFSETQ. The CDR3 runs 14 residues. Trimming cost V 0 bases and J 0 bases, with 7 bases left between them.

The material sequenced was peripheral blood. This TCR came from a woman aged 45-60 years with COVID-19, enrolled during active disease. This rearrangement joins TRBV5-1 to TRBJ2-7; maybe TRBD1 (5 bases). The CDR3, as DNA: TGCGCCAGCAGCTTGGAGACAGCCTCCTACGAGCAGTACTTC. Translating gives CASSLETASYEQYF.